Each of the 32 T cell receptor beta chains below was sequenced from the same sample in a study of blood T cell repertoires in COVID-19. The method was immunoSEQ multiplex PCR; TCRdb's version includes in-frame clones alone and lacks a portion of them. Altogether around 63,000 clones are present, around nine tenths being singletons, with the ten largest covering 18%. Sequences were obtained from peripheral blood. These TCRs come from an elderly woman with active COVID-19.

Details on this clone: The same CDR3 arises from other DNA sequences in this sample as well. V gene TRBV2 combines with J gene TRBJ2-7; TRBD1 matches 7 bases. V shed 3 bases and J 3 bases; nucleotides not matched to a gene: 5. The CDR3 spans 14 residues. Germline CDR1 SNHLY, CDR2 FYNNEI. The CDR3 protein is CASSDQGVGYEQYF. Written as DNA, the CDR3 is TGTGCCAGCAGTGATCAGGGGGTCGGCTACGAGCAGTACTTC. The full variable domain, in which reference TRBV2 and TRBJ2-7 provide the parts outside the CDR3, is EPEVTQTPSHQVTQMGQEVILRCVPISNHLYFYWYRQILGQKVEFLVSFYNNEISEKSEIFDDQFSVERPDGSNFTLKIRSTKLEDSAMYFCASSDQGVGYEQYFGPGTRLTVT.

The rearrangement links TRBV11-2 to TRBJ1-4; 7 bases match TRBD1. Trimming cost V 7 bases and J 8 bases; bases outside gene matches: 16. The CDR3 extends over 16 amino acids. Germline V CDR1 and CDR2: SGHAT, FQNNGV. The CDR3 here is CASTLRGPIAGEKLFF. The CDR3 DNA follows: TGTGCCAGCACCCTAAGGGGGCCTATCGCCGGGGAAAAACTGTTTTTT.

The gene calls are TRBV6-2 or TRBV6-3 and TRBJ2-1; tentatively, D is TRBD2 (5 bases). The CDR3 consists of 14 residues. V dropped 0 bases and J dropped 4 bases, with 7 bases sitting between them. Germline CDR1 MNHEY, CDR2 SVGEGT. As DNA, the CDR3 is TGTGCCAGCAGTTACTCGCGGGTGTACAATGAGCAGTTCTTC. This encodes CASSYSRVYNEQFF.

The chain employs TRBV24-1 and TRBJ2-2; no definite D call. Trimming cost V 4 bases and J 0 bases, with 8 bases left between them. The CDR3 consists of 15 residues. Looked up from germline, CDR1 is KGHDR and CDR2 is SFDVKD. The CDR3 here is CATSEIDTNTGELFF. CDR3 in DNA: TGTGCCACCAGTGAAATCGACACGAACACCGGGGAGCTGTTTTTT.

The sample holds one count of this clone. The rearrangement uses TRBV2 and TRBJ1-4, with TRBD1 identical over 7 bases. Germline V lookup: CDR1 SNHLY, CDR2 FYNNEI. The CDR3 is made up of 15 amino acids. The ends lost 8 bases at V and 0 bases at J; junction bases unmatched: 6. The CDR3 here is CASLQGLATNEKLFF. CDR3 DNA: TGTGCCAGCTTACAGGGGTTAGCAACTAATGAAAAACTGTTTTTT.

This chain links TRBV7-2 with TRBJ2-2; TRBD2 matches at 8 bases. V shed 5 bases and J 0 bases; nucleotides not matched to a gene: 2. This CDR3 has 15 residues. The germline V gene has CDR1 SGHTA and CDR2 FQGNSA. The CDR3 sequence is CASSPGGANTGELFF. The CDR3 coding sequence is TGTGCCAGCAGCCCCGGGGGGGCGAACACCGGGGAGCTGTTTTTT.

The genes are TRBV7-3 and TRBJ2-1; 12 nucleotides align to TRBD2. This CDR3 comprises 15 residues. Trimming took 5 bases from V and 7 from J; bases not matched to a gene: 6. Germline V gene data show CDR1 as SGHTA and CDR2 as FQGTGA. Here the CDR3 reads CASSATSGGWNEQFF. In DNA, the CDR3 is TGTGCCAGCAGCGCAACTAGCGGGGGGTGGAATGAGCAGTTCTTC.

The J gene is TRBJ2-7, the V gene TRBV4-2; tentative D call: TRBD1 (6 bases). V lost 1 base and J 1 base, leaving 11 bases between the germline ends. Germline values: CDR1 LGHNA, CDR2 YNFKEQ. CDR3 length: 15 amino acids. The CDR3 DNA follows: TGTGCCAGCAGCCAAGCTGCCGGACAGTCCTACGAGCAGTACTTC. It codes for CASSQAAGQSYEQYF.

CDR3 coding DNA: TGTGCCAGTAGCACAAAAGGGACAGGGGGCTTGGGCACTGAAGCTTTCTTT. It translates to CASSTKGTGGLGTEAFF. The V call is TRBV19, the J call TRBJ1-1; TRBD1 matches 12 bases. Per the germline V gene, CDR1 is LNHDA and CDR2 is SQIVND (reference sequence). J lost 4 bases, V lost 6 bases, and 12 bases had no gene match. The CDR3 is 17 amino acids.

This chain connects TRBV5-1 to TRBJ2-7; no clear D. The CDR3 is 12 residues long. The V end was cut by 5 bases, the J end by 2 bases, with 8 bases between. The V gene's germline CDR1 is SGHRS and CDR2 YFSETQ. The CDR3, as DNA: TGCGCCAGCAGGGGCCTCACCTACGAGCAGTACTTC. As protein: CASRGLTYEQYF.

This clone was observed once. The chain links TRBV5-4 to TRBJ2-2; 8 bases match TRBD2. Germline trimming cut 3 bases from V and 5 bases from J; bases unmatched to any gene: 6. This CDR3 contains 15 residues. The germline CDR1 and CDR2 sequences are SGHNT and YYREEE (reference sequence). The CDR3 region has the DNA TGTGCCAGCAGCTCCCCGGGGGGGCCAACCGGGGAGCTGTTTTTT. Protein: CASSSPGGPTGELFF. The complete variable domain, with remaining parts taken from reference TRBV5-4 and TRBJ2-2, reads ETGVTQSPTHLIKTRGQQVTLRCSSQSGHNTVSWYQQALGQGPQFIFQYYREEENGRGNFPPRFSGLQFPNYSSELNVNALELDDSALYLCASSSPGGPTGELFFGEGSRLTVL.

This clone was detected only a few times. Germline is not matched at one junction end, which may reflect a read error. This chain joins TRBV2 and TRBJ1-6; 7 positions match TRBD1. The CDR3 sequence is 12 residues long. Germline V CDR1 and CDR2: SNHLY, FYNNEI. The chain's CDR3 is CASSEWTGRDSF. The CDR3 nucleotides are TGTGCCAGCAGTGAATGGACAGGAAGGGATTCCTTT.

The chain combines TRBV7-2 with TRBJ2-5, with 10 nucleotides matching TRBD1. Germline V gives CDR1 SGHTA, CDR2 FQGNSA. The V segment lost 5 bases and the J segment 5 bases; nucleotides outside the gene matches: 8. The CDR3 runs to 15 residues. CDR3 amino acids: CASSLGQGVAETQYF. CDR3 DNA sequence: TGTGCCAGCAGCCTCGGACAGGGGGTAGCGGAGACCCAGTACTTC.

The chain combines TRBV7-2 with TRBJ2-7; 8 bases agree with TRBD1. The CDR3 length is 14 residues. V trimming: 5 bases; J trimming: 3 bases; junction bases outside the gene matches: 6. Germline CDR1 reads SGHTA; CDR2 reads FQGNSA. CDR3 protein: CASSPGQGNYEQYF. CDR3 in DNA: TGTGCCAGCAGCCCTGGACAGGGAAACTACGAGCAGTACTTC.

The rearrangement uses TRBV7-2 and TRBJ2-7; the match to TRBD1 covers 10 bases. CDR3 size: 16 residues. Germline CDR1 and CDR2: SGHTA and FQGNSA. With V trimmed by 1 base and J by 2 bases, 5 bases remained unmatched. CDR3: CASSLVPGQGTYEQYF. The CDR3 nucleotides are TGTGCCAGCAGCTTAGTTCCGGGACAGGGGACCTACGAGCAGTACTTC.

The chain is built from TRBV11-2 and TRBJ1-1; D is uncertain. The CDR3 loop spans 13 amino acids. V shed 3 bases and J shed 3 bases, with 8 bases lying between them. Germline V gives CDR1 SGHAT, CDR2 FQNNGV. The CDR3 loop is CASSLRRDTEAFF. The CDR3 region has the DNA TGTGCCAGCAGCTTGCGGAGAGACACTGAAGCTTTCTTT.

This chain uses TRBV28 with TRBJ1-1; D gene unclear. CDR1 and CDR2 (germline): MDHEN, SYDVKM. CDR3 length: 12 amino acids. V dropped 5 bases and J dropped 10 bases, with 14 bases sitting between them. CDR3 sequence reads: CASSHKSAGAFF. DNA of the CDR3: TGTGCCAGCAGTCATAAATCAGCAGGAGCTTTCTTT.

The chain couples TRBV28 to TRBJ1-1; no definite D call. This CDR3 is built from 13 residues. Trimming took off 6 bases at V and 1 base at J, with 9 bases between the two ends. Germline assignment: CDR1 MDHEN and CDR2 SYDVKM. CDR3 nucleotide sequence: TGTGCCAGCAGCCTCTGGGCGAACACTGAAGCTTTCTTT. This translates into CASSLWANTEAFF.

In DNA, the CDR3 is TGTGCCAGCAGCTTAGAACAGGGCATGAACACTGAAGCTTTCTTT. Encoded protein: CASSLEQGMNTEAFF. The chain has TRBV9 and TRBJ1-1, with a tentative D call TRBD1 (6 bases). In germline, CDR1 is SGDLS, CDR2 YYNGEE. V lost 4 bases and J lost 0, with 13 bases in between. The CDR3 is 15 amino acids.

CDR3 in amino acids: CASSLVGGVNTGELFF. The CDR3 bases are TGTGCCAGCAGCTTAGTGGGCGGGGTTAACACCGGGGAGCTGTTTTTT. The rearrangement joins TRBV7-8 to TRBJ2-2, with D possibly being TRBD2 (6 bases). V shed 1 base and J shed 2 bases, with 11 bases lying between them. The germline V gene has CDR1 SGHVS and CDR2 FQNEAQ. The CDR3 sequence is 16 residues long.

The chain has TRBV5-1 and TRBJ1-5; D is unresolved. Germline V gene data show CDR1 as SGHRS and CDR2 as YFSETQ. This CDR3 is 15 amino acids long. V dropped 0 bases and J dropped 1 base, with 8 bases sitting between them. The CDR3 coding sequence is TGCGCCAGCAGCTTGGCGGGGTCCAGCAATCAGCCCCAGCATTTT. Translated, it gives CASSLAGSSNQPQHF.

The genes are TRBV6-2 or TRBV6-3 and TRBJ2-1; 12 bases match TRBD2. V dropped 0 bases and J dropped 7; count of bases not matched to a gene: 10. CDR3 length: 18 residues. Germline values: CDR1 MNHEY, CDR2 SVGEGT. DNA of the CDR3: TGTGCCAGCAGTTACTCGATCCGACTAGCGGGGGATGGGAATGAGCAGTTCTTC. Its protein is CASSYSIRLAGDGNEQFF.

The V call is TRBV18, the J call TRBJ1-6, with D perhaps TRBD1 (5 bases). This CDR3 has 15 amino acids. Trimming shortened V by 3 bases and J by 8 bases, and 14 bases separated the two germline ends. CDR1 KGHSH and CDR2 LQKENI come from the germline V gene. The CDR3: CASSPTAGEDSPLHF. In DNA form, the CDR3 reads TGTGCCAGCTCACCCACGGCGGGGGAGGATTCACCCCTCCACTTT.

A single count supports this clone. The chain uses TRBV6-2 or TRBV6-3 and TRBJ2-7, with a possible D match to TRBD2 (6 bases). The CDR3 loop spans 14 amino acids. The germline V gene has CDR1 MNHEY and CDR2 SVGEGT. With 2 bases removed from V and 3 bases from J, the gap between germline ends came to 11 bases. CDR3 protein: CASSYLPGVYEQYF. The CDR3 DNA sequence: TGTGCCAGCAGTTACCTTCCGGGGGTCTACGAGCAGTACTTC.

The V and J genes are TRBV11-2 and TRBJ2-3; 7 nucleotides line up with TRBD2. The CDR3 covers 13 residues. Germline lookup yields CDR1 SGHAT and CDR2 FQNNGV. The V segment lost 5 bases and the J segment 5 bases; nucleotides outside the gene matches: 4. The CDR3 bases are TGTGCCAGCAGCGGACTAGGGGAAGATACGCAGTATTTT. Protein: CASSGLGEDTQYF.

This clone was counted between two and nine times. The chain recombines TRBV3-1 (or the pseudogene TRBV3-2) with TRBJ1-1; a weak D match, TRBD1 (5 bases). V was trimmed by 4 bases and J by 2 bases, leaving 17 bases between them. The CDR3 is 16 residues long. Germline CDR1 and CDR2: LGHDT and YNNKEL (reference sequence). In nucleotides, the CDR3 is TGTGCCAGCAGCCCGATGGGGCGGGAAGGAAACACTGAAGCTTTCTTT. This sequence encodes CASSPMGREGNTEAFF.

The chain couples TRBV7-2 to TRBJ1-1; possible D gene TRBD1, 5 bases. The CDR3 length is 13 residues. Germline assignment: CDR1 SGHTA and CDR2 FQGNSA. With 5 bases removed from V and 1 base from J, the gap between germline ends came to 8 bases. The CDR3: CASSHQGNTEAFF. For the CDR3, the DNA is TGTGCCAGCAGCCACCAGGGGAACACTGAAGCTTTCTTT.

This clone showed up just once. V gene TRBV7-2 combines with J gene TRBJ1-3; D is possibly TRBD1 (5 bases). The germline CDR1 and CDR2 sequences are SGHTA and FQGNSA. With 5 bases removed from V and 0 bases from J, the gap between germline ends came to 14 bases. This CDR3 comprises 16 residues. For the CDR3, the DNA is TGTGCCAGCAGCCCTCAACAGGCGACCTCTGGAAACACCATATATTTT. As protein: CASSPQQATSGNTIYF.

CDR3 region: CASSPGQGSYNEQFF. In DNA, the CDR3 is TGTGCCAGCAGCCCCGGACAGGGCTCCTACAATGAGCAGTTCTTC. The rearrangement links TRBV7-9 to TRBJ2-1; 8 nucleotides match TRBD1. V was clipped by 5 bases and J by 0 bases; unmatched bases: 3. The CDR3 has 15 residues. CDR1 SEHNR and CDR2 FQNEAQ come from the germline V gene (reference sequence).

The sample holds a few counts of this clone. This sequence joins TRBV2 and TRBJ1-2; D not certain. Germline values: CDR1 SNHLY, CDR2 FYNNEI. V lost 5 bases and J 5 bases, leaving 15 bases between the germline ends. The CDR3 totals 14 residues. This CDR3 is CASSPGSVLYGYTF. CDR3 nucleotide sequence: TGTGCCAGCAGTCCGGGGTCCGTCCTTTATGGCTACACCTTC.

The J gene is TRBJ1-2, the V gene TRBV19; a possible D gene is TRBD1 (6 bases). Between the trimmed V and J ends, which lost 7 bases and 3 bases, there was a span of 15 bases. This CDR3 is 14 amino acids long. Germline CDR1 is LNHDA and CDR2 is SQIVND (reference sequence). The CDR3 sequence: CASKTGNTYYGYTF. In DNA form, the CDR3 reads TGTGCCAGTAAAACAGGGAATACCTACTATGGCTACACCTTC.

The chain employs TRBV7-9 and TRBJ1-1; the D is unclear. Deletions cut 1 base from V and 6 bases from J, with 12 bases between. CDR1 and CDR2 (germline): SEHNR, FQNEAQ (reference sequence). This CDR3 comprises 14 residues. CDR3: CASSLVFGDSEAFF. CDR3 sequence (DNA): TGTGCCAGCAGCTTAGTGTTCGGGGATTCTGAAGCTTTCTTT. Full variable domain (rest looked up from reference TRBV7-9 and TRBJ1-1): DTGVSQNPRHKITKRGQNVTFRCDPISEHNRLYWYRQTLGQGPEFLTYFQNEAQLEKSRLLSDRFSAERPKGSFSTLEIQRTEQGDSAMYLCASSLVFGDSEAFFGQGTRLTVV.